These T cell receptor beta chains were read from a single sample in a study of blood T cell repertoires in COVID-19. Assay: immunoSEQ multiplex PCR; the TCRdb copy retains only in-frame clones and omits some. The table lists 27,000 or so clones, 80% to 90% of them singletons. Sequencing used peripheral blood. Source of these receptors: a woman in her 50s with active COVID-19. Each CDR3 is given with its conserved first and last residue. A D gene is named only where the DNA matches it firmly. Expanded clones are given a class, and other clones once, few, many or no size at all.

clone_size d_call j_call v_call cdr3_nt cdr3_aa
- TRBD2 TRBJ2-5 TRBV11-3 TGTGCCAGCAGCTTAAGAGCGGGGGAAGAGACCCAGTACTTC CASSLRAGEETQYF
- - TRBJ1-2 TRBV19 TGTGCCAGTAGTATCGGGGATCTAAGCGGCTACACCTTC CASSIGDLSGYTF
- - TRBJ2-7 TRBV19 TGTGCCAGTAGTATAGGACTAGGACTCTCCTTCGAGCAGTACTTC CASSIGLGLSFEQYF
- - TRBJ2-5 TRBV28 TGTGCCAGCAGTTTCGTGGGAGGGGGGGAGACCCAGTACTTC CASSFVGGGETQYF
- TRBD1 TRBJ1-6 TRBV3-1/TRBV3-2 TGTGCCAGCAGCCATGCGGGACAGGCTTCACCCCTCCACTTT CASSHAGQASPLHF
- - TRBJ1-1 TRBV28 TGTGCCAGCAGTTTACCCAGTCGGACGTCGGGGACTGAAGCTTTCTTT CASSLPSRTSGTEAFF
- - TRBJ1-6 TRBV5-4 TGTGCCAGCAGCACAGGTCTTGCTAGTTCACCCCTCCACTTT CASSTGLASSPLHF
- TRBD2 TRBJ2-3 TRBV4-1 TGCGCCAGCAGCATATCCGGGACTAGCGGGGCCTTTGCTAATACGCAGTATTTT CASSISGTSGAFANTQYF
- TRBD2 TRBJ2-3 TRBV15 TGTGCCACCGTAGATAGCGGGAGGGCGGATACGCAGTATTTT CATVDSGRADTQYF
- TRBD2 TRBJ2-1 TRBV5-1 TGCGCCAGCACCCCTCTAGCGGGCCCCAATGAGCAGTTCTTC CASTPLAGPNEQFF
- - TRBJ2-5 TRBV6-4 TGTGCCAGCAGTGACACAATAGGAGGGGCCCAGTACTTC CASSDTIGGAQYF
- - TRBJ2-2 TRBV23-1 TGCGCCAGCACGGGTCGGGGCACCGGGGAGCTGTTTTTT CASTGRGTGELFF
- - TRBJ2-7 TRBV11-2 TGTGCCAGCAGTCGGACTCCGATGACCTACGAGCAGTACTTC CASSRTPMTYEQYF
- - TRBJ1-2 TRBV25-1 TGTGCCAGCAGTTCCTCCGGGGGGGCCTACACCTTC CASSSSGGAYTF
- - TRBJ2-5 TRBV29-1 TGCAGCGTTGACCGTCAGGGGCAAGAGACCCAGTACTTC CSVDRQGQETQYF
- - TRBJ1-1 TRBV27 TGTGCCAGCAGTTTTAGGAGAGCAAGGGACTTGCTCACTGAAGCTTTCTTT CASSFRRARDLLTEAFF
- - TRBJ2-2 TRBV28 TGTGCCAGCAGTTTAAAGAGGGCCGGGGAGCTGTTTTTT CASSLKRAGELFF
- - TRBJ2-5 TRBV7-3 TGTGCCAGCAGCCTAGGGAGTACGGAGACCCAGTACTTC CASSLGSTETQYF
- - TRBJ1-1 TRBV6-5 TGTGCCAGCAGTTCCACACCGGGGAACACTGAAGCTTTCTTT CASSSTPGNTEAFF
- TRBD1 TRBJ2-7 TRBV28 TGTGCCAGCAGTTTACAACCGGGACAGGGCTACGAGCAGTACTTC CASSLQPGQGYEQYF
- - TRBJ1-3 TRBV6-6 TGTGCCAGCAGCGGATACAGGGTTTTGGGAAACACCATATATTTT CASSGYRVLGNTIYF
- TRBD1 TRBJ2-1 TRBV2 TGTGCCAGCAGTCGGGGACAGTGGGACAATGAGCAGTTCTTC CASSRGQWDNEQFF
- - TRBJ1-5 TRBV19 TGTGCCAGTAGTATAGCGTTTCCGGGGAATAGCAATCAGCCCCAGCATTTT CASSIAFPGNSNQPQHF
- TRBD1 TRBJ1-4 TRBV28 TGTGCCAGCAGTACTGACAGGGGGCGGCAAGAAAAACTGTTTTTT CASSTDRGRQEKLFF
medium-sized - TRBJ2-7 TRBV11-2 TGTGCCAGCAGCTTAGGCGGCGGTACCTACGAGCAGTACTTC CASSLGGGTYEQYF
- - TRBJ1-1 TRBV5-4 TGTGCCAGCAGCTTGAGCGACGGAGAAGCTTTCTTT CASSLSDGEAFF
- - TRBJ2-1 TRBV18 TGTGCCAGCTCACCGGGTTTAGGACAGACCTACAATGAGCAGTTCTTC CASSPGLGQTYNEQFF
few - TRBJ2-1 TRBV2 TGTGCCAGCAGTGCGGGGTCATATGAGCAGTTCTTC CASSAGSYEQFF
few TRBD1 TRBJ1-2 TRBV24-1 TGTGCCACCAGTGATCTACAGGGGGCAGGAGGCTACACCTTC CATSDLQGAGGYTF
- TRBD2 TRBJ2-5 TRBV28 TGTGCCAGCAGTTTTATGACTAGCGGGAGGGAGACCCAGTACTTC CASSFMTSGRETQYF
once - TRBJ2-7 TRBV4-1 TGCGCCAGCAGCCAAGCGGGACTGCGGAGCTACGAGCAGTACTTC CASSQAGLRSYEQYF